The rows below give T cell receptor beta chains drawn from one sample of a study of T cell repertoires in cytomegalovirus infection. No antigen has been identified for these receptors. TCRdb analysed the reads with MiXCR anew, one entry per CDR3 protein. The data contain about 85,000 distinct CDR3 sequences, about 45% of them singletons. Sequenced here: CD8+ T cells from cultured PBMCs, sampled from culture after CMV antigen stimulation. The receptor source for this set is a human donor in good health (CMV status not recorded). Some clones in this sample may be carry-over from other donors' samples. Both conserved end residues are trimmed from each CDR3.

j_gene,len,v_gene,CDR3aa
TRBJ1-2,13,TRBV7-3,ASSSGTGPPGGYT
TRBJ1-5,12,TRBV6-6,ASSYSASGAPQH
TRBJ2-2,17,TRBV25-1,ASSERSGSGGWDTGELF
TRBJ1-2,9,TRBV27,ATRGYYGYT
TRBJ2-5,16,TRBV7-2,ASSLLMTGQGFQETQY
TRBJ2-1,14,TRBV29-1,SVEDPAGGHYNEQF
TRBJ1-1,14,TRBV5-1,ASSSGPGGQSDEAF
TRBJ2-7,11,TRBV19,ATRPGLAYEQY
TRBJ2-7,13,TRBV19,ASSIAPGTGYEQY
TRBJ2-7,14,TRBV7-4,ASSSDSTGHSYEQY
TRBJ1-1,10,TRBV6-1,ASGQVNTEAF
TRBJ2-2,13,TRBV29-1,SVYGLAGVTGELF
TRBJ1-5,13,TRBV6-2/TRBV6-3,ASSQGPWTIQPQH
TRBJ2-1,11,TRBV7-9,ASSPRSYNEQF